This TCR beta chain was retrieved from a study of cytomegalovirus exposure and HLA in healthy donors. Findings of the study overall: Many donors shared some public TCRs, even though most TCR sequences were rare. It was 164 TCR beta chains that were listed as cytomegalovirus-associated.

Regarding this clone: Antigen unknown. At the DNA level, this CDR3 is encoded by other sequences in the same sample as well.

The PCR made use of 60 Vbeta and 13 Jbeta primers. Profiled with immunoSEQ multiplex PCR; TCRdb holds only in-frame clones, not every one. The sample shows roughly 140,000 clones, around 79% of them seen only once. Trimming cost V 0 bases and J 0 bases; bases outside gene matches: 4. The V gene's germline CDR1 is SGHRS and CDR2 YFSETQ. CDR3 length: 16 amino acids. This receptor was obtained from a woman aged 30 to 39 in good health and CMV-seronegative. The sample comprised PBMCs. The rearrangement links TRBV5-1 to TRBJ2-3; TRBD2 agrees at 7 bases. CDR3 DNA sequence: TGCGCCAGCAGCTTGGAAACTAGCGATAGCACAGATACGCAGTATTTT. Translating it yields CASSLETSDSTDTQYF. Looking up the rest from reference TRBV5-1 and TRBJ2-3 gives the full variable domain: KAGVTQTPRYLIKTRGQQVTLSCSPISGHRSVSWYQQTPGQGLQFLFEYFSETQRNKGNFPGRFSGRQFSNSRSEMNVSTLELGDSALYLCASSLETSDSTDTQYFGPGTRLTVL.